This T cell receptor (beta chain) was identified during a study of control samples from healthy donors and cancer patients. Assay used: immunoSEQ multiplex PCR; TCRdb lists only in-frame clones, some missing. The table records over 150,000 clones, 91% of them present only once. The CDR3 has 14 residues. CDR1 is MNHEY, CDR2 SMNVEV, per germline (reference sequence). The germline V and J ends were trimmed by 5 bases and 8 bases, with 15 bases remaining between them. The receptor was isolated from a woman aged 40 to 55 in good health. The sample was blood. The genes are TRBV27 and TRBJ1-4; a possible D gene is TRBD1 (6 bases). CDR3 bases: TGTGCCAGCAGTACTGGAGGGAGGGGGGAAAAACTGTTTTTT. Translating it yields CASSTGGRGEKLFF.